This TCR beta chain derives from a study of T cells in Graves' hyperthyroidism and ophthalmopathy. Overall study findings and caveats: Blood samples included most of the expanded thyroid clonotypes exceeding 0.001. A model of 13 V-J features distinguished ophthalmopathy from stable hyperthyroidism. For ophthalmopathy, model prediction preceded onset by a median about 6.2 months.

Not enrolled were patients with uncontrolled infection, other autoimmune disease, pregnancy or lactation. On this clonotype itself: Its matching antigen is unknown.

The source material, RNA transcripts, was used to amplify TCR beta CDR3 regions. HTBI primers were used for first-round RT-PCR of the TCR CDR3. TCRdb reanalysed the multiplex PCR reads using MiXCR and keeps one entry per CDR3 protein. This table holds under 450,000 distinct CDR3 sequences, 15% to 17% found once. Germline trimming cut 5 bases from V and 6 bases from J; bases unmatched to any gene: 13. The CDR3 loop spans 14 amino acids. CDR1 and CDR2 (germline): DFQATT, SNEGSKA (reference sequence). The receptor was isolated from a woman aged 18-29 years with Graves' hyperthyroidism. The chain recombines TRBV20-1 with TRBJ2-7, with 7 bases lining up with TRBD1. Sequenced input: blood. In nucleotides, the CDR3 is TGCAGTGCTCCGGGACAGCTTATTCGGGGCGAGCAGTACTTC. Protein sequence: CSAPGQLIRGEQYF.